This T cell receptor beta chain comes out of a study of technical replicates of blood from several donors. V gave up 1 base and J gave up 1 base, with 6 bases separating them. Germline values: CDR1 SGHVS, CDR2 FQNEAQ. This CDR3 has 14 residues. Clones were sequenced by immunoSEQ multiplex PCR, and TCRdb holds only the in-frame ones, with some missing. This sample has approximately 79,000 clones, with 75% to 95% found just once. Source material: T cells isolated from PBMCs. This chain uses TRBV7-8 with TRBJ2-3; D is unresolved. The origin of this receptor is a human donor in good health. CDR3 sequence reads: CASSLVTGTDTQYF. CDR3 nucleotide sequence: TGTGCCAGCAGCTTAGTTACAGGCACAGATACGCAGTATTTT. The full variable domain, with the rest looked up from reference TRBV7-8 and TRBJ2-3, is GAGVSQSPRYKVAKRGQDVALRCDPISGHVSLFWYQQALGQGPEFLTYFQNEAQLDKSGLPSDRFFAERPEGSVSTLKIQRTQQEDSAVYLCASSLVTGTDTQYFGPGTRLTVL.